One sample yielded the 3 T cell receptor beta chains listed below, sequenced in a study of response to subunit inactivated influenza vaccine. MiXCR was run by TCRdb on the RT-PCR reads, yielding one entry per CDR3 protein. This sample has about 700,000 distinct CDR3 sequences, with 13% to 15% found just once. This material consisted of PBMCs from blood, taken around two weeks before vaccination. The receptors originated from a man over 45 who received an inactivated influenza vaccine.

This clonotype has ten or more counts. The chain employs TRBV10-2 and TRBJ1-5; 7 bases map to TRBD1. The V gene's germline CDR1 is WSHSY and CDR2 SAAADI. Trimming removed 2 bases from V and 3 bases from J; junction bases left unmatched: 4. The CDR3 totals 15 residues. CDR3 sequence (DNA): TGCGCCAGCAGTGAGGGGGACAGAGTCAATCAGCCCCAGCATTTT. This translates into CASSEGDRVNQPQHF.

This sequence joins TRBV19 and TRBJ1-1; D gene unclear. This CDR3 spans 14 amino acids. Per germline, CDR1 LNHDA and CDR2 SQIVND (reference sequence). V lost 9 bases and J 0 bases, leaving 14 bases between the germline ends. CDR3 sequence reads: CASGLAGMNTEAFF. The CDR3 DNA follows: TGTGCCAGCGGACTTGCGGGGATGAACACTGAAGCTTTCTTT. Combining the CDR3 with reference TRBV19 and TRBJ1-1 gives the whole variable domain DGGITQSPKYLFRKEGQNVTLSCEQNLNHDAMYWYRQDPGQGLRLIYYSQIVNDFQKGDIAEGYSVSREKKESFPLTVTSAQKNPTAFYLCASGLAGMNTEAFFGQGTRLTVV.

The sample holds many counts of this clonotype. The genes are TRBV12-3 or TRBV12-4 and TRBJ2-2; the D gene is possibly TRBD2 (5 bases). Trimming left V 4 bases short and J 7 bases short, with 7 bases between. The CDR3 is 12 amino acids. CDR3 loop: CASSYGGGELFF. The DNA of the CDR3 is TGTGCCAGCAGTTACGGAGGCGGGGAGCTGTTTTTT.